These T cell receptor beta chains were read from a single sample in a study of blood T cell repertoires in COVID-19. Profiled with immunoSEQ multiplex PCR; TCRdb holds only in-frame clones, not every one. Of over 200,000 clones in the sample, about 90% were seen once. Sequencing input: peripheral blood. Source of these receptors: an older woman with acute or convalescent COVID-19. CDR3s include the opening cysteine and the closing phenylalanine or tryptophan. Fields, in order: J gene, D gene, V gene, clone size, CDR3 protein, CDR3 DNA. D genes are given only for firm matches. Not all rows give a size; the values are once, few, many and, for expanded clones, a class.

TRBJ1-6	.	TRBV25-1	once	CASSGSRGGSYNSPLHF	TGTGCCAGCAGTGGGTCTCGGGGAGGCTCCTATAATTCACCCCTCCACTTT
TRBJ2-3	TRBD2	TRBV5-4	.	CASSLRLAGGPDTQYF	TGTGCCAGCAGCCTGCGACTAGCGGGAGGGCCAGATACGCAGTATTTT
TRBJ2-2	.	TRBV5-1	once	CASSFGGTPNTGELFF	TGCGCCAGCAGCTTTGGGGGGACCCCGAACACCGGGGAGCTGTTTTTT
TRBJ1-2	TRBD1	TRBV19	.	CASSMGTGVVYTF	TGTGCCAGTAGTATGGGGACAGGCGTGGTCTACACCTTC
TRBJ2-7	.	TRBV5-1	once	CASSPTPDRYSYEQYF	TGCGCCAGCAGCCCGACCCCAGACAGGTACTCCTACGAGCAGTACTTC
TRBJ2-5	TRBD1	TRBV5-1	.	CASSRKGQQETQYF	TGCGCCAGCAGCCGCAAGGGACAGCAAGAGACCCAGTACTTC
TRBJ2-3	TRBD2	TRBV9	few	CASSTIAGSIDTQYF	TGTGCCAGCAGCACCATAGCGGGATCCATAGATACGCAGTATTTT
TRBJ2-7	TRBD1	TRBV19	.	CASSAPGQFSEQYF	TGTGCCAGTAGTGCCCCGGGACAGTTCTCCGAGCAGTACTTC
TRBJ2-1	.	TRBV19	.	CASSITGGAYNEQFF	TGTGCCAGTAGTATTACTGGAGGGGCCTACAATGAGCAGTTCTTC
TRBJ2-7	TRBD1	TRBV28	.	CASSLPLLTGTGKRGEQYF	TGTGCCAGCAGTTTACCTCTCCTTACCGGGACAGGTAAGAGGGGCGAGCAGTACTTC
TRBJ2-1	TRBD1	TRBV6-5	once	CASNGQGALNEQFF	TGTGCCAGCAATGGACAGGGGGCTCTTAATGAGCAGTTCTTC
TRBJ1-2	TRBD1	TRBV7-9	.	CASSFGGGSGYTF	TGTGCCAGCAGCTTTGGAGGGGGCTCTGGCTACACCTTC
TRBJ2-2	TRBD1	TRBV7-9	.	CASSLETVGQGSGELFF	TGTGCCAGCAGCTTAGAAACAGTCGGACAGGGGTCCGGGGAGCTGTTTTTT
TRBJ2-2	TRBD1	TRBV19	few	CASTGTDTGELFF	TGTGCCAGTACCGGGACAGACACCGGGGAGCTGTTTTTT
TRBJ2-3	.	TRBV5-1	.	CASSLQGTDTQYF	TGCGCCAGCAGCTTGCAGGGAACGGATACGCAGTATTTT
TRBJ1-2	TRBD1	TRBV12-3/TRBV12-4	few	CASIPDRGYGYTF	TGTGCCAGCATCCCGGACAGGGGGTATGGCTACACCTTC
TRBJ1-3	TRBD1	TRBV5-1	.	CASSVDRSSGNTIYF	TGCGCCAGCAGCGTGGACAGGAGCTCTGGAAACACCATATATTTT
TRBJ1-6	TRBD1	TRBV7-9	few	CASSPQTGGYPPLHF	TGTGCCAGCAGCCCCCAGACAGGGGGCTACCCGCCCCTCCACTTT
TRBJ1-1	TRBD1	TRBV10-1	.	CASAGQGHTEAFF	TGCGCCAGCGCCGGACAGGGTCACACTGAAGCTTTCTTT
TRBJ1-5	.	TRBV19	.	CASSTQGQIPPQHF	TGTGCCAGTAGTACCCAAGGACAGATCCCGCCCCAGCATTTT
TRBJ2-3	.	TRBV3-1/TRBV3-2	once	CASSQVFGPGEDTQYF	TGTGCCAGCAGCCAAGTATTTGGCCCAGGGGAAGATACGCAGTATTTT
TRBJ2-5	TRBD2	TRBV30	.	CAWILAGTQETQYF	TGTGCCTGGATACTAGCGGGAACCCAAGAGACCCAGTACTTC
TRBJ2-7	TRBD1	TRBV7-8	few	CASSQDRAYEQYF	TGTGCCAGCAGCCAGGACAGGGCCTACGAGCAGTACTTC
TRBJ1-4	TRBD1	TRBV7-2	.	CASSFQRGQAEKLFF	TGTGCCAGCAGCTTTCAAAGGGGGCAGGCTGAAAAACTGTTTTTT
TRBJ2-3	.	TRBV6-1	.	CASSVASRTDTQYF	TGTGCCAGCAGTGTAGCGAGCCGCACAGATACGCAGTATTTT
TRBJ2-7	TRBD1	TRBV29-1	.	CSVGQGSYEQYF	TGCAGCGTGGGACAGGGGAGCTACGAGCAGTACTTC
TRBJ1-2	.	TRBV19	.	CASSNRGDYGYTF	TGTGCCAGTAGTAATCGGGGGGACTATGGCTACACCTTC
TRBJ2-7	.	TRBV14	few	CASSQRTRYYEQYF	TGTGCCAGCAGCCAACGCACCCGCTACTACGAGCAGTACTTC
TRBJ2-6	.	TRBV6-2/TRBV6-3	.	CASSVQPGLSGANVLTF	TGTGCCAGCAGCGTTCAGCCGGGACTCTCTGGGGCCAACGTCCTGACTTTC
TRBJ2-7	TRBD2	TRBV20-1	.	CSASRALAGGTSYEQYF	TGCAGTGCTAGTCGGGCACTAGCGGGGGGAACATCCTACGAGCAGTACTTC
TRBJ2-1	.	TRBV9	.	CASSASVPGVAHNEQFF	TGTGCCAGCAGCGCATCAGTGCCGGGAGTGGCCCACAATGAGCAGTTCTTC
TRBJ1-1	.	TRBV19	.	CATRTQGKTSTEAFF	TGTGCCACTCGGACACAAGGAAAAACTTCCACTGAAGCTTTCTTT
TRBJ1-1	.	TRBV19	once	CASSIAVTMNTEAFF	TGTGCCAGTAGTATCGCAGTTACCATGAACACTGAAGCTTTCTTT
TRBJ2-5	.	TRBV3-1/TRBV3-2	.	CASSFLETQYF	TGTGCCAGCAGCTTCCTAGAGACCCAGTACTTC
TRBJ2-7	TRBD2	TRBV18	.	CASSDLTGGSYEQYF	TGTGCCAGCTCAGACTTAACGGGGGGCTCCTACGAGCAGTACTTC
TRBJ1-5	.	TRBV19	.	CASRHAYSNQPQHF	TGTGCCAGTCGACACGCGTATAGCAATCAGCCCCAGCATTTT
TRBJ2-1	TRBD1	TRBV6-6	.	CASSQGQGAQNEQFF	TGTGCCAGCAGCCAGGGACAGGGGGCGCAAAATGAGCAGTTCTTC
TRBJ1-2	.	TRBV12-3/TRBV12-4	.	CASSPDYRVGYTF	TGTGCCAGCAGTCCCGACTACAGGGTTGGCTACACCTTC
TRBJ2-6	TRBD2	TRBV14	.	CASSQVAGSGANVLTF	TGTGCCAGCAGCCAAGTAGCGGGGTCTGGGGCCAACGTCCTGACTTTC
TRBJ2-7	TRBD1	TRBV5-6	.	CASSRTGAYEQYF	TGTGCCAGCAGCAGGACAGGTGCCTACGAGCAGTACTTC
TRBJ2-2	.	TRBV12-3/TRBV12-4	.	CASTQWGAGELFF	TGTGCCAGCACCCAGTGGGGGGCCGGGGAGCTGTTTTTT
TRBJ1-5	TRBD1	TRBV19	.	CASSPQTGVNQPQHF	TGTGCCAGTAGTCCCCAGACAGGGGTTAATCAGCCCCAGCATTTT
TRBJ2-1	TRBD2	TRBV3-1/TRBV3-2	.	CASSPFSGTLSYNEQFF	TGTGCCAGCAGTCCCTTTAGCGGGACTTTATCCTACAATGAGCAGTTCTTC
TRBJ1-3	.	TRBV27	.	CASSPRGAAGNTIYF	TGTGCCAGCAGTCCGCGGGGGGCCGCAGGAAACACCATATATTTT
TRBJ1-2	TRBD1	TRBV2	many	CASNRDRGGYTF	TGTGCCAGCAACCGGGACAGGGGAGGTTACACCTTC
TRBJ2-1	TRBD2	TRBV7-2	.	CASSPTGGRGNEQFF	TGTGCCAGCAGCCCCACGGGGGGGAGGGGAAATGAGCAGTTCTTC
TRBJ1-2	.	TRBV25-1	.	CASSPGRRAYGYTF	TGTGCCAGCAGTCCCGGCAGGCGGGCCTATGGCTACACCTTC